This T cell receptor (beta chain) emerged from a study of tumor-infiltrating lymphocytes in localized non-small cell lung cancer. Across the whole study: Resected tumor was paired with non-adjacent uninvolved lung from the same patient.

Repertoires were generated with immunoSEQ multiplex PCR, while TCRdb's copy carries only in-frame clones and drops some. This sample yields approximately 2,800 clones, of which over 50% are seen a single time; 10% to 13% belongs to the top ten. V shed 5 bases, J shed 5 bases, and the junction held 6 bases outside the gene matches. This CDR3 comprises 13 residues. Germline V CDR1 and CDR2: MNHEY, SMNVEV (reference sequence). In the case of this clone: Its cognate antigen is unknown.

The study, taken as a whole, reports: Different pieces of the same tissue went to different assays, confounding technical variation with intratumor heterogeneity.

The material sequenced was uninvolved lung tissue not adjacent to the tumor. The clonotype was recovered from a human donor with non-small cell lung cancer. The rearrangement joins TRBV27 to TRBJ2-7; 7 nucleotides match TRBD1. The DNA for the CDR3 is TGTGCCAGCAGTAAAGGGGGCTGGGACGAGCAGTACTTC. Translation gives CASSKGGWDEQYF.